This TCR beta chain appears in the sequencing data of a study of shared T cell receptors in the human thymus. The CDR3 loop spans 14 amino acids. The germline V gene encodes CDR1 SGHRS and CDR2 YFSETQ. V lost 7 bases and J 2 bases, leaving 10 bases between the germline ends. The data were produced by immunoSEQ multiplex PCR, yet TCRdb's version contains in-frame clones alone and is incomplete. The data hold 630,000 or so clones, with about 90% observed a single time. The same specimen was also included in a second study, on human thymus T cells. That investigation notes: Resected material from corrective heart surgery provided the thymus tissue analysed. Among thymic and blood repertoires, usage of V and J genes appeared biased.

The origin of this receptor is a boy under two years old with a congenital heart defect. The specimen was thymocytes. The chain carries TRBV5-1 and TRBJ2-6; a weak D match, TRBD1 (5 bases). CDR3 in DNA: TGCGCCAGCGGAACAGGTACTGGGGCCAACGTCCTGACTTTC. It specifies CASGTGTGANVLTF.